The 15 T cell receptor beta chains below were found in one sample sequenced in a study of shared clonotypes between healthy human individuals. Profiling relied on immunoSEQ multiplex PCR, and the TCRdb table lists in-frame clones only, not all of them. The table records roughly 1 million clones, 75% to 80% of them present only once. The sequenced sample consisted of memory CD4+ T cells from PBMCs. Subset indicated: CD45RA-negative fraction. The receptors originated from a man aged 18 to 29 in good health. Some clones in this sample may be carry-over from other donors' samples.

The chain has TRBV2 and TRBJ2-1; 8 bases are a match to TRBD2. Germline V CDR1 and CDR2: SNHLY, FYNNEI. The CDR3 runs to 14 residues. Trimming cost V 4 bases and J 9 bases; bases outside gene matches: 8. The CDR3 sequence is CASSVSGNSVEQFF. As DNA, the CDR3 is TGTGCCAGCAGTGTTAGCGGGAATTCGGTTGAGCAGTTCTTC.

The genes are TRBV18 and TRBJ1-3; a weak D match, TRBD1 (5 bases). The CDR3 sequence is 14 residues long. Germline CDR1 KGHSH, CDR2 LQKENI. V was pared by 5 bases and J by 4 bases, with 12 bases between. Here the CDR3 reads CASSRLGVGNTIYF. The DNA of the CDR3 is TGTGCCAGCTCAAGGCTAGGGGTCGGAAACACCATATATTTT. The full variable domain, rest sourced from reference TRBV18 and TRBJ1-3, is NAGVMQNPRHLVRRRGQEARLRCSPMKGHSHVYWYRQLPEEGLKFMVYLQKENIIDESGMPKERFSAEFPKEGPSILRIQQVVRGDSAAYFCASSRLGVGNTIYFGEGSWLTVV.

The chain joins TRBV7-6 to TRBJ1-3; D is perhaps TRBD1 (6 bases). Germline CDR1 SGHVS, CDR2 FNYEAQ. V was pared by 5 bases and J by 0 bases, with 8 bases between. CDR3 length equals 14 residues. The CDR3 sequence: CASSQQGSGNTIYF. The CDR3 bases are TGTGCCAGCAGCCAACAGGGCTCTGGAAACACCATATATTTT.

The rearrangement uses TRBV7-2 and TRBJ1-2; TRBD1 aligns across 7 bases. Germline V gene data show CDR1 as SGHTA and CDR2 as FQGNSA. The ends lost 4 bases at V and 12 bases at J; junction bases unmatched: 11. The CDR3 totals 13 residues. The CDR3, as DNA: TGTGCCAGCAGCTCGGTGCAGACAGGGTTCAACACCTTC. Protein: CASSSVQTGFNTF.

This clone was counted a few times. This chain connects TRBV7-9 to TRBJ2-7; D not resolved. This CDR3 is 11 amino acids long. Germline V gene sequence: CDR1 SEHNR, CDR2 FQNEAQ (reference sequence). V lost 3 bases, J lost 7 bases, and 7 bases lay in between. The CDR3: CASSFAVEQYF. The CDR3 bases are TGTGCCAGCAGCTTTGCGGTTGAGCAGTACTTC.

This rearrangement joins TRBV28 to TRBJ1-2; D not resolved. The V gene lost 5 bases and the J gene lost 5 bases, with 15 bases spanning the gap. Germline assignment: CDR1 MDHEN and CDR2 SYDVKM. The CDR3 spans 14 residues. CDR3 DNA: TGTGCCAGCAGTAAACAGTCCCTACTTTATGGCTACACCTTC. It codes for CASSKQSLLYGYTF.

A note on this clone: Other DNA sequences in the sample encode the same CDR3. CDR3 in DNA: TGTGCCAGCTCCCCGGACAGGAACTATGGCTACACCTTC. It yields the protein CASSPDRNYGYTF. This rearrangement joins TRBV18 to TRBJ1-2, with TRBD1 identical over 7 bases. Germline values: CDR1 KGHSH, CDR2 LQKENI. The CDR3 runs 13 residues. Trimming at V came to 6 bases and at J to 2 bases, leaving 3 bases not matched to a gene.

The V gene is TRBV27, the J gene TRBJ2-5, with a possible D match to TRBD2 (5 bases). The V gene lost 3 bases and the J gene lost 4 bases, with 18 bases spanning the gap. This CDR3 has 16 amino acids. Germline V lookup: CDR1 MNHEY, CDR2 SMNVEV (reference sequence). The CDR3 sequence: CASSFKGGAGVETQYF. The CDR3 DNA reads TGTGCCAGCAGTTTTAAGGGCGGTGCCGGGGTAGAGACCCAGTACTTC.

The chain recombines TRBV9 with TRBJ2-1; 8 bases agree with TRBD2. This CDR3 spans 15 amino acids. CDR1 is SGDLS, CDR2 YYNGEE, per germline. V was pared by 0 bases and J by 7 bases, with 6 bases of the junction left unmatched. The CDR3 DNA sequence: TGTGCCAGCAGCGTAGGCGGGAGGCCCTTTAATGAGCAGTTCTTC. Its translation: CASSVGGRPFNEQFF.

The chain recombines TRBV28 with TRBJ2-1, with TRBD1 as a possible D gene (5 bases). The CDR3 runs 13 residues. V shed 2 bases and J shed 9 bases, with 11 bases lying between them. Germline CDR1 reads MDHEN; CDR2 reads SYDVKM. The chain's CDR3 is CASSLGAYGEQFF. As DNA, the CDR3 is TGTGCCAGCAGTTTAGGGGCGTATGGTGAGCAGTTCTTC.

The V and J genes are TRBV5-1 and TRBJ2-7, with a possible D match to TRBD1 (6 bases). Per the germline V gene, CDR1 is SGHRS and CDR2 is YFSETQ. The CDR3 contains 14 residues. V lost 4 bases and J 3 bases, leaving 14 bases between the germline ends. The CDR3 nucleotides read TGCGCCAGCAGCACGGACAGAAACATCTACGAGCAGTACTTC. Its protein product is CASSTDRNIYEQYF.

V and J are TRBV6-1 and TRBJ2-2; D is possibly TRBD1 (5 bases). Looked up from germline, CDR1 is MNHNS and CDR2 is SASEGT. This CDR3 contains 14 residues. Deletions cut 6 bases from V and 2 bases from J, with 10 bases between. Here the CDR3 reads CASRKTENTGELFF. In nucleotides, the CDR3 is TGTGCCAGCAGGAAGACAGAAAACACCGGGGAGCTGTTTTTT.

This chain uses TRBV28 with TRBJ2-1, with a tentative D call TRBD2 (6 bases). This CDR3 is built from 14 residues. The V gene lost 5 bases and the J gene lost 2 bases, with 10 bases spanning the gap. The germline CDR1 and CDR2 sequences are MDHEN and SYDVKM. CDR3 sequence reads: CASSRGLTYNEQFF. In nucleotides, the CDR3 is TGTGCCAGCAGTCGGGGACTTACCTACAATGAGCAGTTCTTC.

The chain joins TRBV30 to TRBJ1-2; D not certain. CDR1 and CDR2 (germline): GTSNPN, SVGIG (reference sequence). The ends were cut back, 6 bases at V and 0 bases at J, with 8 bases in the middle. CDR3 size: 12 residues. The CDR3: CACSSPNYGYTF. Written as DNA, the CDR3 is TGTGCCTGCTCATCCCCTAACTATGGCTACACCTTC.

This chain connects TRBV28 to TRBJ2-1; D might be TRBD1 or TRBD2, each matching 6 bases. Trimming removed 2 bases at V and 4 bases at J, with 12 bases between. CDR3 length: 15 amino acids. Germline CDR1 and CDR2: MDHEN and SYDVKM. CDR3 residues: CASSLRRGVYNEQFF. The CDR3, as DNA: TGTGCCAGCAGTTTACGGAGGGGGGTGTACAATGAGCAGTTCTTC. Full variable domain (outside the CDR3, taken from reference TRBV28 and TRBJ2-1): DVKVTQSSRYLVKRTGEKVFLECVQDMDHENMFWYRQDPGLGLRLIYFSYDVKMKEKGDIPEGYSVSREKKERFSLILESASTNQTSMYLCASSLRRGVYNEQFFGPGTRLTVL.